This is a list of T cell receptor beta chains from one sample in a study of T-cell reconstitution after alpha-beta-depleted transplantation in children. In TCRdb, the PCR reads were re-called with MiXCR into one record per CDR3 protein. Of 250,000 to 400,000 distinct CDR3 sequences listed, around 25% are singletons. Here the sequenced sample was PBMCs, mostly from graft donor cells, taken 180 days after TCRalphabeta/CD19-depleted stem cell transplant. These receptors originate from a male patient younger than 18 who had a stem cell transplant for acute lymphoblastic leukemia, so the T cells may come from the graft donor. CDR3s include the opening cysteine and the closing phenylalanine or tryptophan. The D gene is left open where the match is weak. Not every row has a clone size; where given, it reads once, few, many or a size class.

v_gene: TRBV9
d_gene: NA
abundance: NA
j_gene: TRBJ1-4
CDR3aa: CASSRGAGAATNEKLFF
CDR3nt: TGTGCCAGCAGCCGGGGGGCGGGTGCTGCAACTAATGAAAAACTGTTTTTT

v_gene: TRBV5-1
d_gene: NA
abundance: NA
j_gene: TRBJ2-3
CDR3aa: CASSYDFTDTQYF
CDR3nt: TGCGCCAGCAGCTACGACTTCACAGATACGCAGTATTTT

v_gene: TRBV10-3
d_gene: NA
abundance: many
j_gene: TRBJ2-7
CDR3aa: CAISSLGAEQYF
CDR3nt: TGTGCCATCAGTTCGTTGGGGGCCGAGCAGTACTTC

v_gene: TRBV20-1
d_gene: NA
abundance: once
j_gene: TRBJ2-3
CDR3aa: CSARDGRGMDTQYF
CDR3nt: TGCAGTGCTAGAGACGGGAGAGGGATGGATACGCAGTATTTT

v_gene: TRBV20-1
d_gene: NA
abundance: NA
j_gene: TRBJ1-5
CDR3aa: CSARDWRGPSPQHF
CDR3nt: TGCAGTGCTAGAGATTGGCGGGGTCCAAGCCCCCAGCATTTT

v_gene: TRBV4-1
d_gene: NA
abundance: few
j_gene: TRBJ1-1
CDR3aa: CASSQDSGAFF
CDR3nt: TGCGCCAGCAGCCAAGATAGCGGAGCTTTCTTT

v_gene: TRBV5-1
d_gene: TRBD1
abundance: NA
j_gene: TRBJ2-7
CDR3aa: CASSFGTAQYF
CDR3nt: TGCGCCAGCAGCTTCGGGACAGCGCAGTACTTC

v_gene: TRBV7-3
d_gene: NA
abundance: NA
j_gene: TRBJ2-7
CDR3aa: CASSLRGKTYEQYF
CDR3nt: TGTGCCAGCAGCTTAAGAGGAAAGACCTACGAGCAGTACTTC

v_gene: TRBV18
d_gene: TRBD2
abundance: NA
j_gene: TRBJ2-3
CDR3aa: CASSSHTGTTSTDTQYF
CDR3nt: TGTGCCAGCTCATCACACACGGGGACTACTAGCACAGATACGCAGTATTTT

v_gene: TRBV7-3
d_gene: TRBD2
abundance: few
j_gene: TRBJ2-1
CDR3aa: CASSKVGTSGYNEQFF
CDR3nt: TGTGCCAGCAGCAAAGTCGGGACTAGCGGTTACAATGAGCAGTTCTTC

v_gene: TRBV12-3/TRBV12-4
d_gene: TRBD1
abundance: NA
j_gene: TRBJ1-5
CDR3aa: CASRRQGSQPQHF
CDR3nt: TGTGCCAGCAGACGACAGGGGTCACAGCCCCAGCATTTT

v_gene: TRBV6-5
d_gene: TRBD2
abundance: NA
j_gene: TRBJ2-7
CDR3aa: CASSSPGTSGSPYEQYF
CDR3nt: TGTGCCAGCAGTTCCCCCGGGACTAGCGGGTCTCCCTACGAGCAGTACTTC

v_gene: TRBV3-1
d_gene: NA
abundance: NA
j_gene: TRBJ2-3
CDR3aa: CASRGVRDTQYF
CDR3nt: TGTGCCAGTCGCGGGGTAAGAGATACGCAGTATTTT

v_gene: TRBV7-9
d_gene: NA
abundance: few
j_gene: TRBJ2-1
CDR3aa: CASSLVRAMNNEQFF
CDR3nt: TGTGCCAGCAGCTTAGTGCGGGCTATGAACAATGAGCAGTTCTTC

v_gene: TRBV5-1
d_gene: NA
abundance: NA
j_gene: TRBJ2-5
CDR3aa: CASGSQETQYF
CDR3nt: TGCGCCAGCGGGTCGCAAGAGACCCAGTACTTC

v_gene: TRBV9
d_gene: TRBD2
abundance: NA
j_gene: TRBJ2-7
CDR3aa: CASSPYLGLAGNEQYF
CDR3nt: TGTGCCAGCAGCCCATATCTGGGACTAGCAGGTAACGAGCAGTACTTC

v_gene: TRBV7-9
d_gene: NA
abundance: NA
j_gene: TRBJ2-5
CDR3aa: CASSLTSEETQYF
CDR3nt: TGTGCCAGCAGCTTAACGTCAGAAGAGACCCAGTACTTC

v_gene: TRBV3-1
d_gene: NA
abundance: many
j_gene: TRBJ2-1
CDR3aa: CASSSQKVSEQFF
CDR3nt: TGTGCCAGCAGCTCGCAAAAAGTCAGTGAGCAGTTCTTC

v_gene: TRBV20-1
d_gene: TRBD1
abundance: NA
j_gene: TRBJ1-6
CDR3aa: CSARSGTAYNSPLHF
CDR3nt: TGCAGTGCTAGGAGTGGGACAGCTTATAATTCACCCCTCCACTTT

v_gene: TRBV5-5
d_gene: TRBD2
abundance: NA
j_gene: TRBJ2-1
CDR3aa: CASTAGGLAVSQYNEQFF
CDR3nt: TGTGCCAGCACCGCCGGGGGACTAGCGGTTTCTCAGTACAATGAGCAGTTCTTC

v_gene: TRBV24-1
d_gene: NA
abundance: NA
j_gene: TRBJ1-2
CDR3aa: CATSDLTGYGYTF
CDR3nt: TGTGCCACCAGTGATTTAACCGGGTATGGCTACACCTTC

v_gene: TRBV7-6
d_gene: TRBD2
abundance: NA
j_gene: TRBJ2-2
CDR3aa: CASSLFPYRLAGGSAGELFF
CDR3nt: TGTGCCAGCAGCCTATTCCCCTATCGACTAGCGGGAGGGTCGGCCGGGGAGCTGTTTTTT

v_gene: TRBV18
d_gene: NA
abundance: few
j_gene: TRBJ1-1
CDR3aa: CASSPPTTMNTEAFF
CDR3nt: TGTGCCAGCTCACCACCGACAACGATGAACACTGAAGCTTTCTTT

v_gene: TRBV20-1
d_gene: NA
abundance: NA
j_gene: TRBJ1-1
CDR3aa: CSARRAGAMNTEAFF
CDR3nt: TGCAGTGCTAGAAGGGCAGGGGCAATGAACACTGAAGCTTTCTTT

v_gene: TRBV12-3/TRBV12-4
d_gene: NA
abundance: few
j_gene: TRBJ1-5
CDR3aa: CASSLSGTSSNQPQHF
CDR3nt: TGTGCCAGCAGTCTATCCGGGACATCTAGCAATCAGCCCCAGCATTTT

v_gene: TRBV14
d_gene: TRBD1
abundance: few
j_gene: TRBJ1-1
CDR3aa: CASSQVTGAWNTEAFF
CDR3nt: TGTGCCAGCAGCCAGGTCACAGGGGCGTGGAACACTGAAGCTTTCTTT

v_gene: TRBV7-9
d_gene: TRBD2
abundance: NA
j_gene: TRBJ2-5
CDR3aa: CASSDERRLADKETQYF
CDR3nt: TGTGCCAGCAGCGATGAAAGGCGACTAGCGGACAAAGAGACCCAGTACTTC